This entry is about one TCR beta chain. Its target is unknown. Germline CDR1 and CDR2: MNHEY and SVGAGI. V trimming: 10 bases; J trimming: 8 bases; junction bases outside the gene matches: 10. CDR3 length equals 12 residues. The data originate from a study of cytotoxic CD8 clonotypes in ibrutinib-treated CLL. About the study: An average of 255,043 productive templates and 94,082 productive rearrangements was obtained per sample. The study's findings and limits: Clonality showed a rise at ibrutinib response that reversed toward baseline at progression. Under treatment, the uncommon public clonotypes either contracted or remained stable. Relative to age-matched healthy donors, clonality at baseline was higher, and it tracked circulating CD8+ T-cell counts.

Only in-frame clones appear in the TCRdb table, and some are missing; sequencing was by immunoSEQ multiplex PCR. The repertoire has some 200,000 clones, just under 80% of them found once; the top ten carry about an eighth. The V and J genes are TRBV6-5 and TRBJ1-1, with 7 bases aligning to TRBD1. The receptor comes from a human donor with chronic lymphocytic leukemia. The sample consisted of PBMCs, taken after 12 months of ibrutinib treatment. The CDR3 spells CATHLGGSEAFF. The CDR3 nucleotides are TGTGCCACCCACCTAGGGGGCTCCGAAGCTTTCTTT.